The 11 T cell receptor beta chains in this list originate from one sample, sequenced in a study of T cells after somatic rescue of genetic block. The protocol was immunoSEQ multiplex PCR, while the TCRdb copy is restricted to in-frame clones and leaves out a portion. The table shows approximately 78,000 clones, with under 95% occurring only once. Input material: peripheral blood mononuclear cells (PBMCs). These receptors were collected from a man younger than 40.

The V call is TRBV6-6, the J call TRBJ2-7, with D uncertain. V lost 2 bases and J 9 bases, leaving 14 bases between the germline ends. Per the germline V gene, CDR1 is MNHNY and CDR2 is SVGAGI (reference sequence). This CDR3 is built from 13 residues. The CDR3 is CASSYGMTVVQYF. The CDR3 coding sequence is TGTGCCAGCAGTTACGGGATGACGGTCGTGCAGTACTTC.

This clone showed up just a few times. The chain joins TRBV2 to TRBJ1-5; D may be TRBD1 (6 bases). Germline V gives CDR1 SNHLY, CDR2 FYNNEI. CDR3 length: 12 amino acids. V gave up 4 bases and J gave up 9 bases, with 10 bases separating them. The CDR3 protein is CASSGGGRPQHF. The DNA of the CDR3 is TGTGCCAGCAGTGGAGGGGGGCGGCCCCAGCATTTT.

The chain employs TRBV5-5 and TRBJ2-5; unclear D gene. V lost 4 bases and J lost 5, with 18 bases in between. Looked up from germline, CDR1 is SGHKS and CDR2 is YYEKEE (reference sequence). The CDR3 is 15 amino acids. CDR3 DNA sequence: TGTGCCAGCAGCCTCGACTTCCAAGACGGGGAGACCCAGTACTTC. Translation gives CASSLDFQDGETQYF.

The chain combines TRBV18 with TRBJ2-1, with TRBD1 identical over 7 bases. The J segment lost 7 bases and the V segment lost 5 bases, leaving 8 bases of the junction unmatched. The CDR3 sequence is 14 residues long. Germline V gene data show CDR1 as KGHSH and CDR2 as LQKENI. CDR3 loop: CASSKDRVENEQFF. CDR3 bases: TGTGCCAGCTCAAAAGACAGGGTAGAGAATGAGCAGTTCTTC. Full variable domain (rest looked up from reference TRBV18 and TRBJ2-1): NAGVMQNPRHLVRRRGQEARLRCSPMKGHSHVYWYRQLPEEGLKFMVYLQKENIIDESGMPKERFSAEFPKEGPSILRIQQVVRGDSAAYFCASSKDRVENEQFFGPGTRLTVL.

This chain links TRBV19 with TRBJ2-5, with D hard to call. V was cut by 1 base and J by 5 bases, with 8 bases left in between. In germline, CDR1 is LNHDA, CDR2 SQIVND (reference sequence). The CDR3 loop spans 13 amino acids. The CDR3 loop is CASSIATMETQYF. The CDR3 DNA sequence: TGTGCCAGTAGTATAGCGACAATGGAGACCCAGTACTTC.

The gene calls are TRBV10-3 and TRBJ1-6; D remains ambiguous. Trimming removed 11 bases from V and 6 bases from J, with 14 bases in between. The CDR3 covers 13 residues. Germline V gene sequence: CDR1 ENHRY, CDR2 SYGVKD. The DNA for the CDR3 is TGTGCCGCCACAAACAGCCCTAATTCACCCCTCCACTTT. Translating gives CAATNSPNSPLHF.

CDR3: CSVGQPLLYGYTF. The DNA for the CDR3 is TGCAGCGTTGGTCAACCCCTCCTCTATGGCTACACCTTC. This chain connects TRBV29-1 to TRBJ1-2; D ambiguous. V lost 4 bases and J 4 bases, leaving 13 bases between the germline ends. The CDR3 runs 13 residues. CDR1 is SQVTM and CDR2 is ANQGSEA in the germline V gene.

This clone appeared many times. In nucleotides, the CDR3 is TGTGCCAGCAGCCCCCCGCCAGGGGGAAATGAGCAGTTCTTC. Amino acids: CASSPPPGGNEQFF. The rearrangement joins TRBV4-2 to TRBJ2-1; 7 bases are shared with TRBD1. The CDR3 spans 14 residues. V gave up 4 bases and J gave up 7 bases; unmatched junction bases: 7. Per germline, CDR1 LGHNA and CDR2 YNFKEQ.

This chain links TRBV27 with TRBJ1-2; 8 bases map to TRBD1. V was pared by 5 bases and J by 8 bases, with 10 bases of the junction left unmatched. Germline V gives CDR1 MNHEY, CDR2 SMNVEV (reference sequence). This CDR3 comprises 14 residues. The CDR3 sequence: CASSLQGAGRGYTF. The DNA for the CDR3 is TGTGCCAGCAGTCTCCAGGGGGCAGGTCGGGGCTACACCTTC.

The V call is TRBV30, the J call TRBJ2-7; possibly TRBD1 for D (6 bases). Germline CDR1 reads GTSNPN; CDR2 reads SVGIG (reference sequence). V dropped 5 bases and J dropped 2 bases, with 10 bases sitting between them. CDR3 size: 12 residues. CDR3 residues: CAWARDTYEQYF. The CDR3 bases are TGTGCCTGGGCTAGGGACACCTACGAGCAGTACTTC.

This sequence joins TRBV27 and TRBJ1-6, with D tentatively TRBD1 (6 bases). The germline V and J ends were trimmed by 2 bases and 7 bases, with 9 bases remaining between them. CDR3 size: 14 residues. Germline loops: CDR1 MNHEY, CDR2 SMNVEV (reference sequence). This chain's CDR3 is CASSLQGWNSPLHF. DNA of the CDR3: TGTGCCAGCAGTTTACAGGGGTGGAATTCACCCCTCCACTTT.